The rows below give T cell receptor beta chains drawn from one sample of a study of multiple sclerosis patients with progressive multifocal leukoencephalopathy. Sequencing was performed with immunoSEQ multiplex PCR; in TCRdb, only in-frame clones are kept and a portion is missing. In the table there are about 30,000 clones, under 90% of which are singletons. The sequences come from PBMCs, collected from a patient treated with natalizumab. These receptors all come from a human donor with multiple sclerosis. Each CDR3 is given with its conserved first and last residue. The order of the fields is clone size, V gene, J gene, CDR3 length, D gene, CDR3 DNA, CDR3 protein. D genes are given only for firm matches. Expanded clones are given a class, and other clones once, few, many or no size at all.

>.|TRBV28|TRBJ1-1|16|.
TGTGCCAGCAGTCCCTGGTACGCCAGGGTGAGATCCGAAGCTTTCTTT
CASSPWYARVRSEAFF
>.|TRBV5-1|TRBJ2-1|16|TRBD1
TGCGCCAGCAGCTTGAATGGACAGGGGGCTCACAATGAGCAGTTCTTC
CASSLNGQGAHNEQFF
>.|TRBV5-1|TRBJ1-2|16|.
TGCGCCAGCAGCCACCCACCGGGACAAGGGAACTATGGCTACACCTTC
CASSHPPGQGNYGYTF
>.|TRBV25-1|TRBJ1-1|13|.
TGTGCCAGCAGTGCGGGCCGCCAGCCTGAAGCTTTCTTT
CASSAGRQPEAFF
>.|TRBV14|TRBJ1-4|13|.
TGTGCCAGCAGCTCCCTCGTGGCGGAAAAACTGTTTTTT
CASSSLVAEKLFF
>.|TRBV5-6|TRBJ2-1|16|.
TGTGCCAGCAGCTCCTACCGGGACCACTTAGGCAATGAGCAGTTCTTC
CASSSYRDHLGNEQFF
>.|TRBV7-9|TRBJ1-2|18|.
TGTGCCAGCAGCTTGATAAGGGGAAATAGCGTGAGGGCTGATGGCTACACCTTC
CASSLIRGNSVRADGYTF
>.|TRBV19|TRBJ2-2|17|TRBD1
TGTGCCAGCAGTAAGGACAACAGGGGGATAATTGCCGGGGAGCTGTTTTTT
CASSKDNRGIIAGELFF
>.|TRBV5-6|TRBJ2-1|19|TRBD2
TGTGCCAGCAGCTTTGGGCCACTAGCGGGTAAGAGCTCCTACAATGAGCAGTTCTTC
CASSFGPLAGKSSYNEQFF
>.|TRBV6-5|TRBJ2-7|13|TRBD1
TGTGCCAGCAGCCTGACAGGGGCCTACGAGCAGTACTTC
CASSLTGAYEQYF
>.|TRBV6-5|TRBJ1-2|13|.
TGTGCCAGCAGTTACACGGCCTCCTATGGCTACACCTTC
CASSYTASYGYTF
>.|TRBV5-1|TRBJ1-2|14|TRBD1
TGCGCCAGCAGTTCCGTACAGGGGAACTATGGCTACACCTTC
CASSSVQGNYGYTF
>.|TRBV11-2|TRBJ2-1|15|TRBD2
TGTGCCAGCAGCGGACTAGCGGGGCCCTACAATGAGCAGTTCTTC
CASSGLAGPYNEQFF
>.|TRBV28|TRBJ1-5|14|.
TGTGCCAGCAGTTCAGGGGTTGGCAATCAGCCCCAGCATTTT
CASSSGVGNQPQHF
>.|TRBV4-1|TRBJ1-5|15|.
TGCGCCAGCAGCCAAGACGGGGGCGGGGGCCAGCCCCAGCATTTT
CASSQDGGGGQPQHF
>.|TRBV28|TRBJ1-2|16|.
TGTGCCAGCAGTCCTCTACCGAGATCCCTAAACTATGGCTACACCTTC
CASSPLPRSLNYGYTF
>.|TRBV7-3|TRBJ2-3|16|.
TGTGCCAGCAGCTCCGGTGCGGGTCCCCACACAGATACGCAGTATTTT
CASSSGAGPHTDTQYF
>few|TRBV10-3|TRBJ1-4|14|.
TGTGCCATCAGTGAACAGAAGCCTTATGAAAAACTGTTTTTT
CAISEQKPYEKLFF
>.|TRBV11-2|TRBJ2-7|18|TRBD2
TGTGCCAGCAGCTTAGAGAGTAGCGGGAGCCCAGAACCATACGAGCAGTACTTC
CASSLESSGSPEPYEQYF
>.|TRBV9|TRBJ1-1|16|.
TGTGCCAGCAGCGCCAACTCCGGTGGGGGGGGCACTGAAGCTTTCTTT
CASSANSGGGGTEAFF
>.|TRBV7-6|TRBJ1-5|16|TRBD1
TGTGCCAGCAGCTCCCACAGGGGAGGAGGCAATCAGCCCCAGCATTTT
CASSSHRGGGNQPQHF
>.|TRBV2|TRBJ1-6|16|.
TGTGCCAGCAGTCCCATAAAAGGGGGAGGAAATTCACCCCTCCACTTT
CASSPIKGGGNSPLHF
>.|TRBV29-1|TRBJ1-2|12|.
TGCAGCGTTGAGGGACTTCCGGGGGTGCTTACCTTC
CSVEGLPGVLTF
>.|TRBV2|TRBJ2-3|14|TRBD2
TGTGCCAGCAGTAGAGCGGGAGGGACGGATACGCAGTATTTT
CASSRAGGTDTQYF
>once|TRBV12-5|TRBJ2-4|15|.
TGTGCTAGTGGTTTCCCTGAACAGGGATCCGACATTCAGTACTTC
CASGFPEQGSDIQYF
>few|TRBV5-6|TRBJ2-7|15|TRBD2
TGTGCCAGCAGCTTGATCGTAGCGGGAGGGCGGGTGCAGTACTTC
CASSLIVAGGRVQYF
>.|TRBV7-2|TRBJ2-7|15|TRBD1
TGTGCCAGCAGCTTAAAACAGGGGTTCTACTACGAGCAGTACTTC
CASSLKQGFYYEQYF
>.|TRBV6-6|TRBJ1-1|14|.
TGTGCCAGCAGTTACCCCAAAGAAAACACTGAAGCTTTCTTT
CASSYPKENTEAFF
>.|TRBV4-3|TRBJ2-7|15|TRBD2
TGCGCCAGCAGCCAAGATAGAACTAGCGGGAGGGGAATGTACTTC
CASSQDRTSGRGMYF
>.|TRBV5-6|TRBJ1-1|11|.
TGTGCCAGCAGCTGGGATAATGAAGCTTTCTTT
CASSWDNEAFF
>.|TRBV19|TRBJ1-2|13|TRBD1
TGTGCCAGTAGTATAGGACAGGGGAGAGGCTACACCTTC
CASSIGQGRGYTF
>.|TRBV28|TRBJ1-1|16|.
TGTGCCAGCAGTCGGGGGGCCCTACCCATGAACACTGAAGCTTTCTTT
CASSRGALPMNTEAFF
>.|TRBV4-2|TRBJ2-1|16|.
TGTGCCAGCAGCCAAGATCAGTCGGAGTGGGGCGATGAGCAGTTCTTC
CASSQDQSEWGDEQFF
>once|TRBV4-1|TRBJ1-2|15|TRBD1
TGCGCCAGCAGCCAGGCCCCGGGACAGCATTATGGCTACACCTTC
CASSQAPGQHYGYTF
>.|TRBV5-1|TRBJ1-2|17|.
TGCGCCAGTCGCGAGGGTCCCGGCAGGCAGCTAGGGGATGGCTACACCTTC
CASREGPGRQLGDGYTF
>.|TRBV19|TRBJ1-1|15|.
TGTGCCAGTAGTATAGTCATTGGAGGAGACAGTGAAGCTTTCTTT
CASSIVIGGDSEAFF
>.|TRBV27|TRBJ1-5|17|TRBD1
TGTGCCAGCAGTCGCACCCGCCCGACAGGGTTCGATCAGCCCCAGCATTTT
CASSRTRPTGFDQPQHF
>.|TRBV2|TRBJ2-1|16|TRBD2
TGTGCCAGCAGTGAAGGTGGCGGGGGTGGATACAATGAGCAGTTCTTC
CASSEGGGGGYNEQFF
>.|TRBV5-6|TRBJ2-7|13|.
TGTGCCAGCAGCTTGGCCGGGCCCTCCGAGCAGTACTTC
CASSLAGPSEQYF
>.|TRBV10-3|TRBJ2-7|13|.
TGTGCCATCAGCGCGGGACAAACTTCGCCAGAGTACTTC
CAISAGQTSPEYF
>.|TRBV28|TRBJ1-2|15|.
TGTGCCAGCAGCCTGAGTTGGGGGGGCCAGGGTGGCTACACCTTC
CASSLSWGGQGGYTF
>once|TRBV30|TRBJ1-3|16|.
TGTGCCTGGAGTGGGATTAGGCGTCCCTCTGGAAACACCATATATTTT
CAWSGIRRPSGNTIYF
>.|TRBV15|TRBJ1-1|13|.
TGTGCCACCAGCAGAGATGGGATCACTGAAGCTTTCTTT
CATSRDGITEAFF
>once|TRBV5-8|TRBJ2-7|14|.
TGTGCCAGCAGCTCGAGAGTACCTCCCTACGAGCAGTACTTC
CASSSRVPPYEQYF
>.|TRBV5-4|TRBJ2-1|17|.
TGTGCCAGCAGCCCCGGGACGGCGGTCAGCTTATACAATGAGCAGTTCTTC
CASSPGTAVSLYNEQFF
>.|TRBV29-1|TRBJ2-3|16|.
TGCAGCGTTTCCTTGAAAGCCGACTCAATCACAGATACGCAGTATTTT
CSVSLKADSITDTQYF
>.|TRBV5-1|TRBJ1-1|17|.
TGCGCCAGCAGCTTGGCCGAGATCTGGGGCCCGAACACTGAAGCTTTCTTT
CASSLAEIWGPNTEAFF
>.|TRBV29-1|TRBJ2-7|13|.
TGCAGCGTGGTAGACTTGGGGACTTACGAGCAGTACTTC
CSVVDLGTYEQYF
>.|TRBV7-2|TRBJ2-2|18|TRBD2
TGTGCCAGCAACAACTTAGCGGGAGCCCATCTACCCGCCGGGGAGCTGTTTTTT
CASNNLAGAHLPAGELFF
>once|TRBV7-2|TRBJ2-7|15|.
TGTGCCAGCAGCTTAGACAGGGTCTCGAGCGCCGAGCAGTACTTC
CASSLDRVSSAEQYF
>.|TRBV10-3|TRBJ1-1|16|.
TGTGCCATCGGTCGCGAGCTGGGGATATTGAACACTGAAGCTTTCTTT
CAIGRELGILNTEAFF
>once|TRBV5-6|TRBJ1-2|15|TRBD1
TGTGCCAGCAGCCAGGACAGGGTCGGAGACTATGGCTACACCTTC
CASSQDRVGDYGYTF
>.|TRBV6-5|TRBJ2-5|13|.
TGTGCCAGCAGTCCTCGGACACGAGAGACCCAGTACTTC
CASSPRTRETQYF